What follows are 10 T cell receptor beta chains derived from one specimen sequenced in a study of blood T cell repertoires in COVID-19. Clones were read by immunoSEQ multiplex PCR, and TCRdb kept only the in-frame ones, dropping some. This table holds more than 150,000 clones, roughly 78% found once. Sequencing was carried out using peripheral blood. These TCRs come from a woman older than 75 with active or convalescent COVID-19.

The V gene is TRBV5-6, the J gene TRBJ1-4; no clear D gene. The CDR3 has 14 residues. Germline V gene lookup returns CDR1 SGHDT and CDR2 YYEEEE. The germline V and J ends were trimmed by 3 bases and 7 bases, with 13 bases remaining between them. The CDR3 here is CASSSRGGGEKLFF. For the CDR3, the DNA is TGTGCCAGCAGCTCCCGGGGTGGAGGTGAAAAACTGTTTTTT. The full variable domain, completed using reference TRBV5-6 and TRBJ1-4, is DAGVTQSPTHLIKTRGQQVTLRCSPKSGHDTVSWYQQALGQGPQFIFQYYEEEERQRGNFPDRFSGHQFPNYSSELNVNALLLGDSALYLCASSSRGGGEKLFFGSGTQLSVL.

The chain employs TRBV19 and TRBJ2-7; TRBD2 is a possible D gene (5 bases). The CDR3 has 13 amino acids. Trimming left V 2 bases short and J 7 bases short, with 12 bases between. CDR1 and CDR2 from the germline V gene are LNHDA and SQIVND (reference sequence). As DNA, the CDR3 is TGTGCCAGTAGTATAATGACCTCGGGGGAGCAGTACTTC. Translating gives CASSIMTSGEQYF.

The chain carries TRBV7-8 and TRBJ2-1, with 9 bases lining up with TRBD1. CDR3 length: 13 amino acids. In germline, CDR1 is SGHVS, CDR2 FQNEAQ. V was clipped by 8 bases and J by 8 bases; unmatched bases: 7. The CDR3: CASRDRELHEQFF. The CDR3 region has the DNA TGTGCCAGCCGGGACAGGGAGCTCCATGAGCAGTTCTTC.

The CDR3 is CASSLPQGLSFEQYF. As DNA, the CDR3 is TGTGCCAGCAGCTTACCGCAGGGTTTGTCATTCGAGCAGTACTTC. The J gene is TRBJ2-7, the V gene TRBV7-8, with a possible D match to TRBD1 (5 bases). V shed 2 bases and J shed 6 bases, with 17 bases lying between them. This CDR3 comprises 15 residues. Germline CDR1 reads SGHVS; CDR2 reads FQNEAQ. The full variable domain, its missing parts supplied by reference TRBV7-8 and TRBJ2-7, is GAGVSQSPRYKVAKRGQDVALRCDPISGHVSLFWYQQALGQGPEFLTYFQNEAQLDKSGLPSDRFFAERPEGSVSTLKIQRTQQEDSAVYLCASSLPQGLSFEQYFGPGTRLTVT.

Only a few counts were recorded for this clone. The chain employs TRBV19 and TRBJ2-1; 8 nucleotides line up with TRBD2. Germline V gene data show CDR1 as LNHDA and CDR2 as SQIVND (reference sequence). This CDR3 is 16 amino acids long. V shed 1 base, J shed 3 bases, and the junction held 5 bases outside the gene matches. DNA for the CDR3: TGTGCCAGTAGTATAGTCCCCGGGGGGGTCTACAATGAGCAGTTCTTC. Its translation: CASSIVPGGVYNEQFF.

The rearrangement joins TRBV7-9 to TRBJ1-5; 11 bases line up with TRBD1. The CDR3 is 18 amino acids. From germline, CDR1 is SEHNR and CDR2 FQNEAQ (reference sequence). V was clipped by 1 base and J by 2 bases; unmatched bases: 7. CDR3 protein: CASSLGTGGLGGNQPQHF. CDR3 nucleotides: TGTGCCAGCAGCTTAGGGACAGGGGGCCTCGGGGGCAATCAGCCCCAGCATTTT.

This clone was seen only a few times. The chain uses TRBV19 and TRBJ1-1; TRBD1 aligns across 7 bases. Germline values: CDR1 LNHDA, CDR2 SQIVND (reference sequence). V shed 7 bases and J 1 base; nucleotides not matched to a gene: 6. The CDR3 is 14 amino acids. CDR3 protein: CASKKGQRNTEAFF. For the CDR3, the DNA is TGTGCCAGTAAGAAGGGACAGCGGAACACTGAAGCTTTCTTT.

V usage is TRBV12-3 or TRBV12-4 and J usage is TRBJ1-1; tentatively, D is TRBD1 (5 bases). This CDR3 region has 13 residues. V lost 2 bases and J 5 bases, leaving 9 bases between the germline ends. The CDR3, as DNA: TGTGCCAGCAGTTTATCAGGGCAGACTGAAGCTTTCTTT. Residues: CASSLSGQTEAFF.

This clone is a singleton in its sample. The chain couples TRBV6-2 or TRBV6-3 to TRBJ1-3, with no clear D. The CDR3 consists of 13 residues. Germline V gene data show CDR1 as MNHEY and CDR2 as SVGEGT. V lost 6 bases, J lost 4 bases, and 10 bases lay in between. The DNA for the CDR3 is TGTGCCAGCAGCCCCGCAACAGGAAACACCATATATTTT. This sequence encodes CASSPATGNTIYF.

This clone was counted only a few times. V is TRBV7-2 and J is TRBJ1-2; possibly TRBD1 for D (6 bases). This CDR3 contains 15 residues. The germline gives CDR1 SGHTA, CDR2 FQGNSA. V was shortened by 5 bases and J by 5 bases, with 18 bases between the two germline ends. CDR3 nucleotides: TGTGCCAGCAGCCCCTACGATACAGGGAGTTATGGCTACACCTTC. This codes for CASSPYDTGSYGYTF. Looking up the rest from reference TRBV7-2 and TRBJ1-2 gives the full variable domain: GAGVSQSPSNKVTEKGKDVELRCDPISGHTALYWYRQSLGQGLEFLIYFQGNSAPDKSGLPSDRFSAERTGGSVSTLTIQRTQQEDSAVYLCASSPYDTGSYGYTFGSGTRLTVV.